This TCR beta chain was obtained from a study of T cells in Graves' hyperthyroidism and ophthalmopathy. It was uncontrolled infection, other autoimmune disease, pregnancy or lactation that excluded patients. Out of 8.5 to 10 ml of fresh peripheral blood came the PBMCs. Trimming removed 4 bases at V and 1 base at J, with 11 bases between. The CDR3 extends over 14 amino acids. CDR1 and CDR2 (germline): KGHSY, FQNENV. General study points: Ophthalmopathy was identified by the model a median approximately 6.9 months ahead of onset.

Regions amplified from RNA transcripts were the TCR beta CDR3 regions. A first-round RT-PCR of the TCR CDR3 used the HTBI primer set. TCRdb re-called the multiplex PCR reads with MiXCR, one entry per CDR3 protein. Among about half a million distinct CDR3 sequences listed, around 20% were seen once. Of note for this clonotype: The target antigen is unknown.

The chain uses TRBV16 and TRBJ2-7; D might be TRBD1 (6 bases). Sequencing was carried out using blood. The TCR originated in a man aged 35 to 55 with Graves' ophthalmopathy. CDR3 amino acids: CASSPDRFSYEQYF. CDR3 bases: TGTGCCAGCAGCCCTGACAGGTTTTCCTACGAGCAGTACTTC.